This T cell receptor (beta chain) was sequenced during a study of control samples from healthy donors and cancer patients. Sequencing was performed with immunoSEQ multiplex PCR; in TCRdb, only in-frame clones are kept and a portion is missing. This table has fewer than 65,000 clones, 89% appearing once. The CDR3 totals 11 residues. The TCR sequence derives from a middle-aged man with colorectal cancer. The rearrangement uses TRBV21-1 and TRBJ2-1; the D segment call TRBD2 is taken from the table without a DNA check. TRBV21-1 is tagged as a pseudogene. The sample was PBMCs. CDR3 sequence reads: CASSPRLGEFF. Written as DNA, the CDR3 is TGTGCCAGCAGCCCTAGACTAGGGGAGTTCTTC.